These 10 T cell receptor beta chains share one sample of origin, sequenced in a study of blood T cell repertoires in COVID-19. The data were produced by immunoSEQ multiplex PCR, yet TCRdb's version contains in-frame clones alone and is incomplete. The table shows some 150,000 clones, with approximately 90% occurring only once. The sequencing sample was made of peripheral blood. These receptor sequences come from a woman between 50 and 59 years old with active or convalescent COVID-19.

The chain couples TRBV30 to TRBJ1-3; perhaps TRBD1 as D (6 bases). This CDR3 is built from 12 residues. V was shortened by 7 bases and J by 0 bases, with 7 bases between the two germline ends. CDR1 and CDR2 from the germline V gene are GTSNPN and SVGIG (reference sequence). The CDR3 protein is CASTGSGNTIYF. CDR3 DNA sequence: TGTGCCTCGACAGGCTCTGGAAACACCATATATTTT.

This clone has a single count. This chain joins TRBV6-5 and TRBJ1-2, with a tentative D call TRBD1 (6 bases). In germline, CDR1 is MNHEY, CDR2 SVGAGI. The CDR3 has 15 amino acids. Trimming removed 6 bases at V and 2 bases at J, with 16 bases between. The CDR3 region is CASREKTGSNYGYTF. Here the CDR3 DNA reads TGTGCCAGCAGGGAGAAAACAGGGTCCAACTATGGCTACACCTTC.

The rearrangement links TRBV2 to TRBJ2-7; 9 nucleotides match TRBD1. V trimming: 3 bases; J trimming: 9 bases; junction bases outside the gene matches: 6. Germline V lookup: CDR1 SNHLY, CDR2 FYNNEI. The CDR3 contains 13 residues. CDR3 protein: CASSEGQGQVQYF. CDR3 nucleotide sequence: TGTGCCAGCAGTGAGGGACAGGGCCAAGTGCAGTACTTC.

The chain links TRBV20-1 to TRBJ1-6, with D tentatively TRBD1 (6 bases). Germline lookup yields CDR1 DFQATT and CDR2 SNEGSKA (reference sequence). The ends were cut back, 4 bases at V and 9 bases at J, with 7 bases in the middle. The CDR3 is 11 residues long. CDR3 sequence (DNA): TGCAGTGCTACAGGGGTTTCACCCCTCCACTTT. Amino acid sequence: CSATGVSPLHF.

This chain uses TRBV20-1 with TRBJ2-3; 9 nucleotides align to TRBD1. Losses at the gene ends were 6 bases for V and 3 bases for J; bases not matched to a gene: 7. CDR3 length equals 14 residues. Germline V gene data show CDR1 as DFQATT and CDR2 as SNEGSKA (reference sequence). Here the CDR3 DNA reads TGCAGTGCAAGTAAAGGGACAGGGACAGATACGCAGTATTTT. Amino acid sequence: CSASKGTGTDTQYF.

The rearrangement links TRBV5-1 to TRBJ2-1; 8 bases match TRBD1. Per germline, CDR1 SGHRS and CDR2 YFSETQ. The ends lost 0 bases at V and 4 bases at J; junction bases unmatched: 9. The CDR3 is made up of 17 amino acids. CDR3 loop: CASSLATGGSGYNEQFF. The DNA for the CDR3 is TGCGCCAGCAGCTTGGCTACAGGGGGAAGTGGGTACAATGAGCAGTTCTTC.

The genes are TRBV28 and TRBJ2-7; no clear D gene. CDR1 is MDHEN, CDR2 SYDVKM, per germline. This CDR3 is 11 amino acids long. The ends were cut back, 6 bases at V and 6 bases at J, with 9 bases in the middle. The CDR3 DNA reads TGTGCCAGCAGACTAAATAGCGAGCAGTACTTC. This sequence encodes CASRLNSEQYF.

J is TRBJ2-2 and V is TRBV5-5; D not certain. CDR1 is SGHKS and CDR2 is YYEKEE in the germline V gene (reference sequence). The ends were cut back, 0 bases at V and 0 bases at J, with 15 bases in the middle. The CDR3 length is 18 residues. The CDR3 DNA reads TGTGCCAGCAGCTTGGATTCAGGCCCGAAAGCGAACACCGGGGAGCTGTTTTTT. Amino acid sequence: CASSLDSGPKANTGELFF.

V gene TRBV7-8 combines with J gene TRBJ1-2, with TRBD1 matching over 7 bases. The CDR3 is 15 residues long. V lost 5 bases and J lost 4; bases outside the gene matches: 10. The germline V gene encodes CDR1 SGHVS and CDR2 FQNEAQ. The CDR3 loop is CASSSRQGLSYGYTF. CDR3 nucleotide sequence: TGTGCCAGCAGCAGCCGACAGGGTCTCTCCTATGGCTACACCTTC.

The chain recombines TRBV6-5 with TRBJ1-2, with TRBD1 matching over 8 bases. Trimming took 5 bases from V and 2 from J; bases not matched to a gene: 4. The CDR3 totals 14 residues. Per the germline V gene, CDR1 is MNHEY and CDR2 is SVGAGI. The CDR3 DNA reads TGTGCCAGCAGTACAGGGGGTTTAAACTATGGCTACACCTTC. Protein product: CASSTGGLNYGYTF.